Below, 27 T cell receptor beta chains from the same sample are listed, as sequenced in a study of cytomegalovirus exposure and HLA in healthy donors. The PCR made use of 60 Vbeta and 13 Jbeta primers. TCRdb keeps only in-frame clones here, not all; method: immunoSEQ multiplex PCR. This sample has about 160,000 clones, with 60% to 85% found just once. Sequencing was carried out using PBMCs. Source of these receptors: a man over 45 in good health and CMV-seropositive.

The CDR3 DNA sequence: TGTGCCAGCAGCTTCAGTTTCAATCAGCCCCAGCATTTT. Its translation is CASSFSFNQPQHF. V is TRBV7-2 and J is TRBJ1-5; D gene uncertain. Between the trimmed V and J ends, which lost 3 bases and 3 bases, there was a span of 6 bases. The CDR3 totals 13 residues. Germline assignment: CDR1 SGHTA and CDR2 FQGNSA.

The chain employs TRBV19 and TRBJ2-4; TRBD2 aligns across 8 bases. CDR1 is LNHDA, CDR2 SQIVND, per germline (reference sequence). J lost 8 bases, V lost 5 bases, and 5 bases had no gene match. This CDR3 region has 13 residues. The CDR3 here is CASSGSGGYIQYF. CDR3 bases: TGTGCCAGTAGTGGAAGCGGGGGTTACATTCAGTACTTC. The variable domain in full, completed from reference TRBV19 and TRBJ2-4, reads DGGITQSPKYLFRKEGQNVTLSCEQNLNHDAMYWYRQDPGQGLRLIYYSQIVNDFQKGDIAEGYSVSREKKESFPLTVTSAQKNPTAFYLCASSGSGGYIQYFGAGTRLSVL.

This clone came up once. This chain links TRBV11-2 with TRBJ2-3, with D perhaps matching TRBD1 (6 bases). Germline V gene sequence: CDR1 SGHAT, CDR2 FQNNGV. V was trimmed by 3 bases and J by 4 bases, leaving 11 bases between them. The CDR3 sequence is 14 residues long. CDR3 coding DNA: TGTGCCAGCAGCTTCAGGGGTGGTCCAGATACGCAGTATTTT. Translation gives CASSFRGGPDTQYF.

The V and J genes are TRBV7-2 and TRBJ2-7; D may be TRBD1 (6 bases). This CDR3 region has 14 residues. Trimming removed 7 bases from V and 1 base from J, with 14 bases in between. CDR1 and CDR2 from the germline V gene are SGHTA and FQGNSA. CDR3 sequence (DNA): TGTGCCAGCACCCAAGCCAGGGGTTCCTACGAGCAGTACTTC. Its protein product is CASTQARGSYEQYF. Full variable domain (outside the CDR3, taken from reference TRBV7-2 and TRBJ2-7): GAGVSQSPSNKVTEKGKDVELRCDPISGHTALYWYRQSLGQGLEFLIYFQGNSAPDKSGLPSDRFSAERTGGSVSTLTIQRTQQEDSAVYLCASTQARGSYEQYFGPGTRLTVT.

Only one count was recorded for this clone. V usage is TRBV7-2 and J usage is TRBJ2-3, with D perhaps TRBD2 (5 bases). V lost 4 bases, J lost 0 bases, and 8 bases lay in between. The length of the CDR3 is 14 residues. The V gene's germline CDR1 is SGHTA and CDR2 FQGNSA. CDR3 loop: CASSSWTSTDTQYF. As DNA, the CDR3 is TGTGCCAGCAGCTCCTGGACTAGCACAGATACGCAGTATTTT.

This chain uses TRBV6-5 with TRBJ2-5, with 7 bases aligning to TRBD2. The V gene's germline CDR1 is MNHEY and CDR2 SVGAGI. CDR3 length equals 14 residues. The ends lost 0 bases at V and 5 bases at J; junction bases unmatched: 3. The CDR3 DNA sequence: TGTGCCAGCAGTTACTCGGGGGGGGTGGAGACCCAGTACTTC. Translation gives CASSYSGGVETQYF.

The chain recombines TRBV4-1 with TRBJ2-7; 9 nucleotides agree with TRBD2. This CDR3 is 15 amino acids long. Looked up from germline, CDR1 is MGHRA and CDR2 is YSYEKL. V was clipped by 1 base and J by 7 bases; unmatched bases: 8. The CDR3 region has the DNA TGCGCCAGCAGCCAAGCCGGGACTAGCTTCGGTGAGCAGTACTTC. It is translated as CASSQAGTSFGEQYF.

In nucleotides, the CDR3 is TGTGCCAGTAGTGCGACAGGGGGCCTGAACACTGAAGCTTTCTTT. It codes for CASSATGGLNTEAFF. The rearrangement uses TRBV19 and TRBJ1-1, with TRBD1 identical over 10 bases. Germline trimming cut 5 bases from V and 0 bases from J; bases unmatched to any gene: 3. CDR1 is LNHDA, CDR2 SQIVND, per germline (reference sequence). This CDR3 comprises 15 residues.

As concerns this clone: Different DNA sequences within this sample yield the same CDR3. This chain uses TRBV4-2 with TRBJ1-5; D might be TRBD1 (5 bases). Germline V CDR1 and CDR2: LGHNA, YNFKEQ. The ends were cut back, 0 bases at V and 2 bases at J, with 8 bases in the middle. This CDR3 region has 15 residues. The DNA of the CDR3 is TGTGCCAGCAGCCAAGACGCGGGGGGCAATCAGCCCCAGCATTTT. This codes for CASSQDAGGNQPQHF.

The rearrangement uses TRBV7-9 and TRBJ1-2; D is ambiguous. Trimming stripped 7 bases from V and 0 bases from J, with 9 bases between. In germline, CDR1 is SEHNR, CDR2 FQNEAQ (reference sequence). CDR3 length: 13 amino acids. The CDR3 sequence is CASTEQPNYGYTF. CDR3 bases: TGTGCCAGCACCGAACAGCCTAACTATGGCTACACCTTC.

The chain couples TRBV4-3 to TRBJ2-5, with a possible D match to TRBD1 (5 bases). The J call may not be correct, given that the DNA end is closer to TRBJ2-7. The CDR3 is 15 amino acids. The V gene's germline CDR1 is LGHNA and CDR2 YSLEER. The CDR3 spells CASSQLLRVDYEQYF. In DNA, the CDR3 is TGCGCCAGCAGCCAACTGCTCAGGGTGGACTACGAGCAGTACTTC.

This chain joins TRBV18 and TRBJ1-3, with 7 positions matching TRBD1. CDR3 size: 17 residues. Germline-derived CDR1 and CDR2 are KGHSH and LQKENI. Trimming at V came to 6 bases and at J to 5 bases, leaving 16 bases not matched to a gene. CDR3 in amino acids: CASSLALGQEPRNTIYF. The CDR3 bases are TGTGCCAGCTCCCTCGCCCTCGGACAGGAACCCAGAAACACCATATATTTT.

The chain couples TRBV5-1 to TRBJ2-3; D gene unclear. The ends were cut back, 4 bases at V and 1 base at J, with 16 bases in the middle. The CDR3 is 16 residues long. Germline values: CDR1 SGHRS, CDR2 YFSETQ. This CDR3 is CASSPLAVGGTDTQYF. CDR3 sequence (DNA): TGCGCCAGCAGCCCACTTGCGGTTGGTGGCACAGATACGCAGTATTTT.

The J gene is TRBJ1-1, the V gene TRBV11-2, with D unclear. This CDR3 spans 15 amino acids. Between the trimmed V and J ends, which lost 1 base and 0 bases, there was a span of 9 bases. Germline V gene sequence: CDR1 SGHAT, CDR2 FQNNGV. Here the CDR3 reads CASSLAGVMNTEAFF. The CDR3 DNA reads TGTGCCAGCAGCTTAGCCGGGGTTATGAACACTGAAGCTTTCTTT.

The CDR3 DNA follows: TGTGCCAGCAGCTCCCTCGGCGGCTCCTACGAGCAGTACTTC. Protein product: CASSSLGGSYEQYF. The chain employs TRBV9 and TRBJ2-7; D is ambiguous. CDR3 length: 14 amino acids. The germline gives CDR1 SGDLS, CDR2 YYNGEE. Between the trimmed V and J ends, which lost 4 bases and 0 bases, there was a span of 11 bases.

This clone is a singleton in its sample. The chain links TRBV18 to TRBJ1-1; D unresolved. The CDR3 contains 13 residues. V lost 9 bases and J lost 5, with 16 bases in between. Germline assignment: CDR1 KGHSH and CDR2 LQKENI. The CDR3 loop reads CASFRSRGTEAFF. The CDR3 DNA follows: TGTGCCAGTTTCAGGTCCCGCGGGACTGAAGCTTTCTTT.

The rearrangement links TRBV6-5 to TRBJ1-1; a possible D gene is TRBD1 (6 bases). CDR1 is MNHEY, CDR2 SVGAGI, per germline. CDR3 length: 11 residues. The germline V and J ends were trimmed by 2 bases and 9 bases, with 7 bases remaining between them. CDR3 residues: CASSYGTKAFF. In DNA, the CDR3 is TGTGCCAGCAGTTACGGGACAAAAGCTTTCTTT.

A few counts support this clone. The chain has TRBV29-1 and TRBJ2-1; 9 nucleotides align to TRBD2. Trimming at V came to 4 bases and at J to 4 bases, leaving 2 bases not matched to a gene. This CDR3 contains 13 residues. Germline CDR1 is SQVTM and CDR2 is ANQGSEA. The CDR3 region has the DNA TGCAGCGTTGGTCTAGCGGGGTACAATGAGCAGTTCTTC. It encodes CSVGLAGYNEQFF.

The chain carries TRBV5-4 and TRBJ2-2; D perhaps matches TRBD2 (7 bases). Trimming removed 1 base at V and 3 bases at J, with 10 bases between. The CDR3 totals 15 residues. From germline, CDR1 is SGHNT and CDR2 YYREEE (reference sequence). The CDR3 DNA sequence: TGTGCCAGCAGCTTGAGAGGGGGGGACACCGGGGAGCTGTTTTTT. As protein: CASSLRGGDTGELFF.

This sequence joins TRBV6-5 and TRBJ2-7, with a possible D match to TRBD1 (6 bases). The CDR3 length is 14 residues. CDR1 and CDR2 from the germline V gene are MNHEY and SVGAGI. Trimming removed 2 bases from V and 10 bases from J, with 18 bases in between. The CDR3 reads CASSYSRTVGPQYF. In nucleotides, the CDR3 is TGTGCCAGCAGTTACAGCCGGACAGTCGGGCCCCAGTACTTC.

The CDR3 DNA sequence: TGTGCCAGCAGCCCCTCCGCTGGACAGGGTGGCAATCAGCCCCAGCATTTT. It encodes CASSPSAGQGGNQPQHF. The chain links TRBV7-9 to TRBJ1-5; 8 nucleotides match TRBD1. CDR3 length: 17 amino acids. Germline V lookup: CDR1 SEHNR, CDR2 FQNEAQ (reference sequence). The J segment lost 2 bases and the V segment lost 5 bases, leaving 11 bases of the junction unmatched. Looking up the rest from reference TRBV7-9 and TRBJ1-5 gives the full variable domain: DTGVSQNPRHKITKRGQNVTFRCDPISEHNRLYWYRQTLGQGPEFLTYFQNEAQLEKSRLLSDRFSAERPKGSFSTLEIQRTEQGDSAMYLCASSPSAGQGGNQPQHFGDGTRLSIL.

V gene TRBV19 combines with J gene TRBJ1-1, with D possibly being TRBD1 (5 bases). V lost 6 bases, J lost 10 bases, and 18 bases lay in between. The CDR3 consists of 13 residues. The V gene's germline CDR1 is LNHDA and CDR2 SQIVND (reference sequence). CDR3 nucleotide sequence: TGTGCCAGTAGCACTAACCCCAGGGTTGGAGCTTTCTTT. Amino acid sequence: CASSTNPRVGAFF.

In DNA, the CDR3 is TGCGCCAGCAGCCGAGGACAGCCGGGACCTAATGAAAAACTGTTTTTT. Translating gives CASSRGQPGPNEKLFF. The V call is TRBV5-1, the J call TRBJ1-4, with D perhaps matching TRBD1 (6 bases). V lost 4 bases to trimming and J lost 3 bases, with 16 bases between them. The CDR3 consists of 16 residues. Germline-derived CDR1 and CDR2 are SGHRS and YFSETQ.

The chain links TRBV28 to TRBJ1-5; D gene ambiguous. This CDR3 spans 14 amino acids. The V and J ends lost 5 bases and 7 bases respectively, with 15 bases between them. CDR1 and CDR2 from the germline V gene are MDHEN and SYDVKM. The DNA of the CDR3 is TGTGCCAGCAGTCAACCCAATACAGAGCAGCCCCAGCATTTT. This gives the protein CASSQPNTEQPQHF.

V and J are TRBV25-1 and TRBJ1-5, with 7 bases fitting TRBD1. CDR3 length: 14 residues. In germline, CDR1 is MGHDK, CDR2 SYGVNS. V shed 6 bases, J shed 1 base, and the junction held 3 bases outside the gene matches. The CDR3 bases are TGTGCCAGCAGCCAGACAGGGAGCAATCAGCCCCAGCATTTT. Amino acids: CASSQTGSNQPQHF. The full variable domain, with the rest looked up from reference TRBV25-1 and TRBJ1-5, is EADIYQTPRYLVIGTGKKITLECSQTMGHDKMYWYQQDPGMELHLIHYSYGVNSTEKGDLSSESTVSRIRTEHFPLTLESARPSHTSQYLCASSQTGSNQPQHFGDGTRLSIL.

The chain employs TRBV18 and TRBJ1-3, with D uncertain. Germline values: CDR1 KGHSH, CDR2 LQKENI. The CDR3 has 15 residues. V shed 4 bases and J shed 7 bases, with 17 bases lying between them. CDR3 DNA sequence: TGTGCCAGCTCACTACCCGGGAGCCGGCGGAACACCATATATTTT. It yields the protein CASSLPGSRRNTIYF.

This chain links TRBV7-9 with TRBJ1-6; 8 bases are shared with TRBD1. This CDR3 spans 16 amino acids. Unmatched junction bases numbered 9, after V lost 5 bases and J lost 6 bases. Per germline, CDR1 SEHNR and CDR2 FQNEAQ (reference sequence). The CDR3 coding sequence is TGTGCCAGCAGCACCTCAGGGACAGGCCGTAATTCACCCCTCCACTTT. Its translation is CASSTSGTGRNSPLHF.